In its sample, the clone carrying this T cell receptor beta chain was seen many times. What it recognizes is unknown. The data were obtained in a study of T cells after yellow fever vaccination. Study details: SMART-Seq v4 Ultra Low Input prepared libraries from low-cell fractions.

The study's findings and limits: Clonotypes found in both CD4 and CD8 compartments made up a small share. The study re-detected most primary-vaccination clones after the booster (nearly 97% CD4, around 90% CD8).

This CDR3 is 14 amino acids long. Deletions cut 3 bases from V and 5 bases from J, with 14 bases between. Germline V CDR1 and CDR2: MNHEY, SMNVEV (reference sequence). TCRdb reprocessed the 5' RACE reads via MiXCR and lists one record per CDR3 protein. The profile shows about 630,000 distinct CDR3 sequences, 9% to 15% of them singletons. This chain connects TRBV27 to TRBJ2-7, with TRBD2 as a possible D gene (6 bases). The receptor's source is a man aged 25 to 40 who received the YFV17D yellow fever vaccine. Source: PBMCs, taken on the day of the yellow fever booster vaccination. CDR3 amino acids: CASSLQLATHEQYF. CDR3 nucleotide sequence: TGTGCCAGCAGTTTGCAACTAGCTACCCACGAGCAGTACTTC.